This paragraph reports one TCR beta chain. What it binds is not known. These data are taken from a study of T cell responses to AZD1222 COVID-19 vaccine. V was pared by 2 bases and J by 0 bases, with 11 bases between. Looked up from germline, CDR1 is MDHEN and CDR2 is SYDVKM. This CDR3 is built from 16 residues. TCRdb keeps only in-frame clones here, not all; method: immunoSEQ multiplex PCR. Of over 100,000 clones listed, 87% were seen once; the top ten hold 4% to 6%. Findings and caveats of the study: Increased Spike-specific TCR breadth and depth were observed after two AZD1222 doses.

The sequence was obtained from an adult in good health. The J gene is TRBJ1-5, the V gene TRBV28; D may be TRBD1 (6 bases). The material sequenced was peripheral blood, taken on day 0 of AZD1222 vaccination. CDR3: CASSLLQGFSNQPQHF. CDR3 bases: TGTGCCAGCAGTTTACTACAGGGTTTTAGCAATCAGCCCCAGCATTTT.